This TCR beta chain stems from a study of T cells after posttransplantation cyclophosphamide. CDR1 is SNHLY, CDR2 FYNNEI, per germline. CDR3 length: 15 residues. The V gene end was trimmed by 7 bases and the J gene end by 4 bases; junction bases not matched to a gene: 8. Study-wide results and limits: TRB clonality was highly associated with recipient CMV seropositivity and reactivation. Later post-transplant blood repertoires were often dominated by donor CD8+ memory clones.

Worth noting for this clone: Its specificity is not known.

This table comes from immunoSEQ multiplex PCR, and its TCRdb copy is limited to in-frame clones, with some not included. The sample holds 10,000 to 15,000 clones, around 86% seen once. The sequenced sample consisted of memory CD4+ T cells sorted from PBMCs. The gene calls are TRBV2 and TRBJ2-1, with 9 bases aligning to TRBD2. This receptor was taken from a middle-aged man in good health, CMV-negative, and a related stem cell transplant donor. CDR3 bases: TGTGCCAGCAAGATAGGGCTAGCGGGGTACAATGAGCAGTTCTTC. It is translated as CASKIGLAGYNEQFF. Together with reference TRBV2 and TRBJ2-1, the CDR3 gives the full variable domain: EPEVTQTPSHQVTQMGQEVILRCVPISNHLYFYWYRQILGQKVEFLVSFYNNEISEKSEIFDDQFSVERPDGSNFTLKIRSTKLEDSAMYFCASKIGLAGYNEQFFGPGTRLTVL.